This record looks at one T cell receptor beta chain sequence and its context. The data were obtained in a study of blood T cell repertoires in COVID-19. Study-wide background: Acute and convalescent COVID-19 samples came from the United States, Italy and Spain. Sources were T cells, B-cell-depleted T cells, or PBMCs; the material itself was cDNA or gDNA.

Libraries were prepared by immunoSEQ multiplex PCR; TCRdb keeps only in-frame clonotypes and omits some of them. The sample holds 150,000 to 250,000 clones, less than 95% seen once. CDR3 size: 18 residues. V was cut by 3 bases and J by 0 bases, with 18 bases left in between. CDR1 and CDR2 (germline): LGHNA, YNFKEQ. Sequencing was carried out using peripheral blood. The source of this sequence is a man younger than 45 with COVID-19, enrolled during active disease. This sequence joins TRBV4-2 and TRBJ2-4, with D possibly matching TRBD1 (5 bases). This CDR3 reads CASSQLMRTGLAKNIQYF. For the CDR3, the DNA is TGTGCCAGCAGCCAGTTAATGAGAACAGGCTTAGCCAAAAACATTCAGTACTTC.